The present entry profiles one T cell receptor (beta chain) with its context. RNA was extracted with the RNeasy kit, and a quantity of about 0.45 to 1 ug was reverse transcribed using random hexamers. TCRdb redid the calling of the immunoSEQ multiplex PCR reads with MiXCR, one entry per CDR3 protein. The repertoire holds approximately 170,000 distinct CDR3 sequences, around 95% seen once, with 0.13% in the top ten. This CDR3 spans 16 amino acids. Per the germline V gene, CDR1 is SGDLS and CDR2 is YYNGEE. With V trimmed by 0 bases and J by 9 bases, 12 bases remained unmatched. The data belong to a study of CD8 T cells in Susac syndrome.

This chain connects TRBV9 to TRBJ2-1; 7 bases are shared with TRBD2. Material: CD4+ T cells from PBMCs. This receptor was identified in a human donor in good health. The CDR3 protein is CASSVGEGRVTTEQFF. The DNA of the CDR3 is TGTGCCAGCAGCGTAGGGGAGGGAAGGGTCACCACTGAGCAGTTCTTC.